These 6 T cell receptor beta chains were sequenced from one sample in a study of CD8 T cells in ankylosing spondylitis. Via MiXCR, TCRdb re-called the 5' RACE reads, giving one row per CDR3 protein. The table lists roughly 250,000 distinct CDR3 sequences, more than 9% of them singletons, with less than 3% in the top ten. The sample was blood, either unsorted or a sorted T cell fraction (not recorded which). These receptors all stem from a male donor with ankylosing spondylitis or in good health (not recorded which).

This clonotype was observed many times. The chain joins TRBV21-1 to TRBJ2-1; the table's D call TRBD2 went unverified against the DNA. TRBV21-1 is a pseudogene segment. This CDR3 spans 17 amino acids. CDR3 coding DNA: TGTGCCAGCAGCCTCCTACCGACTAGCGGAACCTACAATGAGCAGTTCTTC. Its translation is CASSLLPTSGTYNEQFF.

In this sample, this clonotype turned up many times. This chain links TRBV2 with TRBJ2-1; D tentatively fits TRBD1 or TRBD2 (5 bases each). This CDR3 region has 11 residues. With 4 bases removed from V and 11 bases from J, the gap between germline ends came to 9 bases. CDR1 is SNHLY and CDR2 is FYNNEI in the germline V gene. CDR3 nucleotides: TGTGCCAGCAGTGGAGAGGGACAGCAGTTCTTC. Its protein product is CASSGEGQQFF.

In its sample, this clonotype was seen many times. V is TRBV15 and J is TRBJ2-1; D uncertain. The CDR3 contains 15 residues. Trimming removed 8 bases from V and 3 bases from J, with 17 bases in between. Germline V gene sequence: CDR1 LNHNV, CDR2 YYDKDF (reference sequence). The CDR3 here is CATLDPTDLYNEQFF. The DNA of the CDR3 is TGTGCCACCCTGGATCCGACTGACCTCTACAATGAGCAGTTCTTC.

This clonotype was observed a few times. This chain links TRBV7-6 with TRBJ2-7; the D gene is possibly TRBD2 (5 bases). Germline loops: CDR1 SGHVS, CDR2 FNYEAQ. This CDR3 contains 13 residues. The ends were cut back, 4 bases at V and 4 bases at J, with 11 bases in the middle. The CDR3 DNA reads as TGTGCCAGCAGCTCGGGATCTCAGTACGAGCAGTACTTC. This translates into CASSSGSQYEQYF.

There are many counts of this clonotype. The rearrangement uses TRBV5-4 and TRBJ1-1, with a possible D match to TRBD1 (5 bases). The V end was cut by 5 bases, the J end by 0 bases, with 11 bases between. Germline V gene sequence: CDR1 SGHNT, CDR2 YYREEE (reference sequence). The CDR3 length is 14 residues. CDR3 residues: CASSTTAVNTEAFF. The CDR3 DNA reads TGTGCCAGCAGTACGACAGCGGTGAACACTGAAGCTTTCTTT.

This clonotype has just one count. Being one base from a much bigger clone, this may be a read error. The genes are TRBV14 and TRBJ1-1, with D maybe TRBD1 (6 bases). The CDR3 sequence is 13 residues long. Trimming removed 4 bases at V and 6 bases at J, with 12 bases between. The V gene's germline CDR1 is SGHDN and CDR2 FVKESK. Here the CDR3 reads CASSRDNRAEAFF. In DNA, the CDR3 is TGTGCCAGCAGCCGGGACAACAGGGCTGAAGCTTTCTTT.